The 18 T cell receptor beta chains given below trace back to one sample, sequenced in a study of blood T cell repertoires in COVID-19. The protocol was immunoSEQ multiplex PCR, while the TCRdb copy is restricted to in-frame clones and leaves out a portion. The sample has hundreds of thousands of clones, about 82% seen once; the top ten hold approximately 4.1%. The sample comprised peripheral blood. Source of these receptors: a woman aged 45 to 65 with active or convalescent COVID-19.

In this sample, this clone turned up once. The CDR3 region is CASSPAPLGANYGYTF. CDR3 DNA sequence: TGTGCCAGCAGTCCCGCGCCTTTGGGCGCTAACTATGGCTACACCTTC. The V and J genes are TRBV2 and TRBJ1-2; no firm D call. CDR3 length equals 16 residues. Trimming took off 5 bases at V and 0 bases at J, with 16 bases between the two ends. The germline gives CDR1 SNHLY, CDR2 FYNNEI.

This rearrangement joins TRBV30 to TRBJ2-1; weak D call: TRBD2 (5 bases). Germline CDR1 GTSNPN, CDR2 SVGIG (reference sequence). The V end lost 5 bases, the J end lost 9 bases, and 20 bases lay between the germline ends. The length of the CDR3 is 14 residues. The CDR3 nucleotides are TGTGCCTGGGGGAGCGGTCCTATTGTCCCTGAGCAGTTCTTC. It is translated as CAWGSGPIVPEQFF.

The rearrangement links TRBV7-8 to TRBJ2-7; TRBD2 agrees at 9 bases. CDR3 length: 15 amino acids. The V and J ends lost 3 bases and 3 bases, in that order; junction bases with no gene match: 6. Germline V gene sequence: CDR1 SGHVS, CDR2 FQNEAQ. Written as DNA, the CDR3 is TGTGCCAGCAGCTTTGAGCGGGGGGCACTCTACGAGCAGTACTTC. This codes for CASSFERGALYEQYF.

As concerns this clone: Other DNA variants within this sample encode the same CDR3. The gene calls are TRBV5-1 and TRBJ2-1, with 7 bases fitting TRBD2. The CDR3 runs to 12 residues. The V and J ends lost 0 bases and 9 bases, in that order; junction bases with no gene match: 0. The germline V gene encodes CDR1 SGHRS and CDR2 YFSETQ. CDR3: CASSLAGGEQFF. CDR3 DNA: TGCGCCAGCAGCTTGGCGGGGGGTGAGCAGTTCTTC.

Comments on this clone: Other DNA sequences within the sample encode an identical CDR3. The J gene is TRBJ2-7, the V gene TRBV3-1 (or the pseudogene TRBV3-2), with a tentative D call TRBD2 (5 bases). V was pared by 1 base and J by 3 bases, with 7 bases between. CDR3 length: 13 residues. Germline V gene lookup returns CDR1 LGHDT and CDR2 YNNKEL (reference sequence). Here the CDR3 DNA reads TGTGCCAGCAGCCAAGTCCGGGGCTACGAGCAGTACTTC. Its protein is CASSQVRGYEQYF.

A single count supports this clone. V gene TRBV14 combines with J gene TRBJ2-2, with a weak D call TRBD1 (5 bases). Looked up from germline, CDR1 is SGHDN and CDR2 is FVKESK. CDR3 size: 15 residues. Trimming removed 1 base at V and 3 bases at J, with 9 bases between. CDR3 bases: TGTGCCAGCAGCCAAGGGACACCCTACACCGGGGAGCTGTTTTTT. Translated: CASSQGTPYTGELFF.

The chain couples TRBV12-3 or TRBV12-4 to TRBJ1-1; no clear D. The ends were cut back, 5 bases at V and 7 bases at J, with 8 bases in the middle. The CDR3 contains 11 residues. Here the CDR3 reads CASSPQIEAFF. The CDR3 DNA reads TGTGCCAGCAGTCCGCAGATTGAAGCTTTCTTT.

This clone was counted once. The chain couples TRBV18 to TRBJ2-1; D might be TRBD2 (6 bases). Trimming removed 3 bases at V and 7 bases at J, with 16 bases between. CDR3 length: 15 residues. Germline V gene data show CDR1 as KGHSH and CDR2 as LQKENI. CDR3 residues: CASSPAGTPRNEQFF. The CDR3 bases are TGTGCCAGCTCACCGGCCGGGACTCCTCGGAATGAGCAGTTCTTC.

The J gene is TRBJ1-1, the V gene TRBV10-2, with TRBD1 as a possible D gene (5 bases). V was pared by 6 bases and J by 1 base, with 9 bases between. From germline, CDR1 is WSHSY and CDR2 SAAADI. The CDR3 covers 13 residues. CDR3 sequence: CASSGHQNTEAFF. The CDR3 bases are TGCGCCAGCAGCGGACATCAGAACACTGAAGCTTTCTTT.

This clone was observed a handful of times. The rearrangement joins TRBV3-1 (or the pseudogene TRBV3-2) to TRBJ2-2; 9 nucleotides align to TRBD2. Unmatched junction bases numbered 1, after V lost 2 bases and J lost 3 bases. Germline CDR1 and CDR2: LGHDT and YNNKEL (reference sequence). This CDR3 has 15 amino acids. CDR3 loop: CASSQLAGHTGELFF. The DNA of the CDR3 is TGTGCCAGCAGCCAACTAGCGGGGCACACCGGGGAGCTGTTTTTT.

The chain has TRBV19 and TRBJ1-5; D unresolved. The V end lost 5 bases, the J end lost 4 bases, and 21 bases lay between the germline ends. The CDR3 length is 17 residues. The germline V gene encodes CDR1 LNHDA and CDR2 SQIVND (reference sequence). The chain's CDR3 is CASSPPRVLSGNQPQHF. Here the CDR3 DNA reads TGTGCCAGTAGTCCTCCGAGGGTTCTGAGTGGGAATCAGCCCCAGCATTTT.

There are a few counts of this clone. The rearrangement uses TRBV5-1 and TRBJ1-2, with D hard to call. The CDR3 spans 15 residues. V lost 0 bases and J lost 4, with 13 bases in between. CDR1 is SGHRS, CDR2 YFSETQ, per germline. CDR3 bases: TGCGCCAGCAGCTTGGGCAGTAGGAGGACCTATGGCTACACCTTC. Its translation: CASSLGSRRTYGYTF.

V and J are TRBV6-5 and TRBJ2-7; 7 positions match TRBD1. The CDR3 sequence is 15 residues long. Per the germline V gene, CDR1 is MNHEY and CDR2 is SVGAGI. V lost 6 bases to trimming and J lost 0 bases; unmatched junction nucleotides: 8. This CDR3 reads CASRNRDSFSYEQYF. CDR3 coding DNA: TGTGCCAGCAGAAACCGGGACAGTTTCTCCTACGAGCAGTACTTC.

The chain has TRBV12-5 and TRBJ2-7; perhaps TRBD1 as D (5 bases). CDR1 and CDR2 from the germline V gene are LGHNT and FRNRAP. Between the trimmed V and J ends, which lost 0 bases and 5 bases, there was a span of 14 bases. There are 15 residues in the CDR3. CDR3 sequence (DNA): TGTGCTAGTGGTTTGGTACCCCGGACATCACACGAGCAGTACTTC. Amino acids: CASGLVPRTSHEQYF.

The chain links TRBV28 to TRBJ1-5, with 9 bases matching TRBD1. V gave up 5 bases and J gave up 2 bases; unmatched junction bases: 19. The CDR3 covers 20 residues. Germline V gene lookup returns CDR1 MDHEN and CDR2 SYDVKM. CDR3 sequence reads: CASSPYPGQGGRGGNQPQHF. In nucleotides, the CDR3 is TGTGCCAGCAGTCCATATCCGGGACAGGGAGGACGGGGGGGCAATCAGCCCCAGCATTTT.

The V gene is TRBV13, the J gene TRBJ2-7; 10 bases align to TRBD2. Germline V gives CDR1 PRHDT, CDR2 FYEKMQ (reference sequence). J gave up 2 bases and V 5 bases, and 6 bases lay outside the gene matches. The CDR3 is made up of 15 amino acids. CDR3 residues: CASSGPAGGTYEQYF. CDR3 sequence (DNA): TGTGCCAGCAGCGGCCCAGCGGGAGGGACCTACGAGCAGTACTTC.

The chain combines TRBV27 with TRBJ2-1; the match to TRBD1 covers 7 bases. CDR1 MNHEY and CDR2 SMNVEV come from the germline V gene (reference sequence). With 5 bases clipped from V and 6 bases from J, the junction kept 10 bases outside the gene matches. This CDR3 spans 15 amino acids. This chain's CDR3 is CASSNRGPEGNEQFF. The CDR3, as DNA: TGTGCCAGCAGTAACAGGGGCCCAGAGGGCAATGAGCAGTTCTTC.

This clone was counted a few times. V gene TRBV10-3 combines with J gene TRBJ1-2; tentatively, D is TRBD1 (6 bases). Germline CDR1 ENHRY, CDR2 SYGVKD. The CDR3 contains 12 residues. Trimming stripped 6 bases from V and 8 bases from J, with 13 bases between. The CDR3 spells CAISPGVEGYTF. CDR3 sequence (DNA): TGTGCCATCAGCCCAGGGGTTGAAGGCTACACCTTC.